The 24 T cell receptor beta chains below come from one sample, sequenced in a study of blood T cell repertoires in COVID-19. Sequenced by immunoSEQ multiplex PCR; TCRdb stores in-frame clones only, minus some. Seen here are 250,000 to 300,000 clones, approximately 85% observed once, and the top ten hold 1.9%. The sample was PBMCs or T cells enriched from blood (not recorded which). These TCRs come from a woman in her forties or fifties who had recovered from COVID-19.

This clone came up once. V is TRBV5-1 and J is TRBJ2-2; TRBD1 aligns across 7 bases. The CDR3 totals 14 residues. The germline gives CDR1 SGHRS, CDR2 YFSETQ. V lost 1 base and J lost 7; bases outside the gene matches: 4. CDR3 sequence: CASSLTGASGELFF. The CDR3 coding sequence is TGCGCCAGCAGCTTGACAGGGGCCAGCGGGGAGCTGTTTTTT.

The CDR3 DNA reads TGTGCCAGCAGTCCCAGCGGGCCGAACACCGGGGAGCTGTTTTTT. This translates into CASSPSGPNTGELFF. This rearrangement joins TRBV28 to TRBJ2-2; D is perhaps TRBD2 (6 bases). The germline V gene has CDR1 MDHEN and CDR2 SYDVKM. Trimming left V 5 bases short and J 0 bases short, with 10 bases between. This CDR3 comprises 15 residues.

The chain recombines TRBV10-3 with TRBJ2-7, with 9 bases matching TRBD2. This CDR3 contains 13 residues. V lost 6 bases and J lost 1; bases outside the gene matches: 1. Germline CDR1 is ENHRY and CDR2 is SYGVKD. The CDR3 region has the DNA TGTGCCATCAGGACTAGCGGTTCCTACGAGCAGTACTTC. Translation gives CAIRTSGSYEQYF.

The gene calls are TRBV4-1 and TRBJ2-7, with D maybe TRBD2 (6 bases). This CDR3 is 14 amino acids long. The ends were cut back, 1 base at V and 4 bases at J, with 11 bases in the middle. Per germline, CDR1 MGHRA and CDR2 YSYEKL. The CDR3 sequence is CASSQGWGVYEQYF. CDR3 DNA sequence: TGCGCCAGCAGCCAAGGGTGGGGGGTTTACGAGCAGTACTTC.

This chain uses TRBV7-9 with TRBJ2-7; 9 bases map to TRBD1. The germline V gene encodes CDR1 SEHNR and CDR2 FQNEAQ (reference sequence). The CDR3 covers 14 residues. Losses at the gene ends were 5 bases for V and 2 bases for J; bases not matched to a gene: 4. The CDR3 spells CASSPGTGTYEQYF. The CDR3 region has the DNA TGTGCCAGCAGCCCCGGGACAGGGACCTACGAGCAGTACTTC.

The chain uses TRBV27 and TRBJ2-3, with D possibly being TRBD2 (5 bases). V lost 3 bases, J lost 4 bases, and 20 bases lay in between. Germline V gene sequence: CDR1 MNHEY, CDR2 SMNVEV (reference sequence). The CDR3 contains 17 residues. The CDR3 region is CASSFLSDWESADTQYF. The CDR3 region has the DNA TGTGCCAGCAGTTTCCTCTCGGATTGGGAGAGCGCAGATACGCAGTATTTT.

V usage is TRBV29-1 and J usage is TRBJ1-3, with TRBD1 matching over 7 bases. CDR1 is SQVTM, CDR2 ANQGSEA, per germline. CDR3 length: 14 amino acids. With 3 bases clipped from V and 3 bases from J, the junction kept 5 bases outside the gene matches. The CDR3 loop is CSVDTGDRGNTIYF. For the CDR3, the DNA is TGCAGCGTTGACACAGGGGATCGTGGAAACACCATATATTTT.

This chain links TRBV5-5 with TRBJ2-2; a possible D gene is TRBD1 (7 bases). V was cut by 3 bases and J by 3 bases, with 12 bases left in between. Germline lookup yields CDR1 SGHKS and CDR2 YYEKEE (reference sequence). The CDR3 length is 15 residues. Written as DNA, the CDR3 is TGTGCCAGCAGCTCGGAGGGGGCGCACACCGGGGAGCTGTTTTTT. Its protein is CASSSEGAHTGELFF. The variable domain in full, completed from reference TRBV5-5 and TRBJ2-2, reads DAGVTQSPTHLIKTRGQQVTLRCSPISGHKSVSWYQQVLGQGPQFIFQYYEKEERGRGNFPDRFSARQFPNYSSELNVNALLLGDSALYLCASSSEGAHTGELFFGEGSRLTVL.

This clone was counted a few times. The chain has TRBV4-2 and TRBJ2-3; TRBD1 might be the D (5 bases). Trimming pared 4 bases from V and 3 bases from J, leaving 17 bases between. Looked up from germline, CDR1 is LGHNA and CDR2 is YNFKEQ. There are 16 residues in the CDR3. The CDR3 loop is CASSPSGSRITDTQYF. CDR3 DNA sequence: TGTGCCAGCAGCCCTTCAGGGTCCAGAATAACAGATACGCAGTATTTT.

The J gene is TRBJ1-4, the V gene TRBV11-2; tentatively, D is TRBD1 (6 bases). The germline V gene encodes CDR1 SGHAT and CDR2 FQNNGV. V dropped 5 bases and J dropped 2 bases, with 12 bases sitting between them. The CDR3 extends over 15 amino acids. DNA for the CDR3: TGTGCCAGCAGCACTCCGAGGGGGACTAATGAAAAACTGTTTTTT. This codes for CASSTPRGTNEKLFF.

The V gene is TRBV7-2, the J gene TRBJ2-7; TRBD2 matches at 10 bases. Trimming removed 1 base from V and 2 bases from J; junction bases left unmatched: 5. CDR3 length equals 16 residues. Germline CDR1 is SGHTA and CDR2 is FQGNSA. CDR3: CASSLGSGRLAYEQYF. For the CDR3, the DNA is TGTGCCAGCAGCTTAGGTAGCGGGAGGCTGGCCTACGAGCAGTACTTC.

The chain carries TRBV5-1 and TRBJ2-1, with 10 bases matching TRBD2. The CDR3 covers 16 residues. Germline CDR1 is SGHRS and CDR2 is YFSETQ. V lost 3 bases and J lost 6; bases outside the gene matches: 9. CDR3 nucleotides: TGCGCCAGCAGCTATGGGGCTAGCGGGAGAATCAATGAGCAGTTCTTC. Translating gives CASSYGASGRINEQFF.

This clone was seen only a few times. The chain recombines TRBV7-6 with TRBJ2-1, with D possibly matching TRBD2 (5 bases). The ends were cut back, 0 bases at V and 0 bases at J, with 6 bases in the middle. The CDR3 is made up of 15 amino acids. The germline gives CDR1 SGHVS, CDR2 FNYEAQ. The CDR3 DNA reads as TGTGCCAGCAGCTTAGCGGGGAGCTCCTACAATGAGCAGTTCTTC. Translated, it gives CASSLAGSSYNEQFF.

The sample holds one count of this clone. The chain couples TRBV3-1 (or the pseudogene TRBV3-2) to TRBJ2-1, with D perhaps matching TRBD1 (6 bases). Germline V gene data show CDR1 as LGHDT and CDR2 as YNNKEL (reference sequence). V was cut by 0 bases and J by 4 bases, with 10 bases left in between. This CDR3 region has 15 residues. The CDR3 DNA sequence: TGTGCCAGCAGCCAAGATAGAGGACAGTACAATGAGCAGTTCTTC. Translation: CASSQDRGQYNEQFF.

J is TRBJ2-1 and V is TRBV9; 11 bases are shared with TRBD2. Germline CDR1 is SGDLS and CDR2 is YYNGEE. Unmatched junction bases numbered 1, after V lost 2 bases and J lost 0 bases. The CDR3 has 16 residues. The CDR3 region is CASSVSGRASYNEQFF. As DNA, the CDR3 is TGTGCCAGCAGCGTTAGCGGGAGGGCCTCCTACAATGAGCAGTTCTTC.

The rearrangement links TRBV7-2 to TRBJ2-2; D perhaps matches TRBD1 (5 bases). V lost 3 bases, J lost 4 bases, and 18 bases lay in between. Looked up from germline, CDR1 is SGHTA and CDR2 is FQGNSA. The CDR3 sequence is 17 residues long. The CDR3 nucleotides read TGTGCCAGCAGCTTGTGGCATTTGACAGTGACCACCGGGGAGCTGTTTTTT. As protein: CASSLWHLTVTTGELFF.

This clone was detected only a few times. This chain uses TRBV28 with TRBJ1-5; tentative D call: TRBD1 (6 bases). The CDR3 contains 16 residues. V lost 7 bases and J 2 bases, leaving 18 bases between the germline ends. The germline V gene encodes CDR1 MDHEN and CDR2 SYDVKM. CDR3 nucleotides: TGTGCCAGCACCTTTAGGGGGGGGTTGGGCAATCAGCCCCAGCATTTT. This gives the protein CASTFRGGLGNQPQHF.

The J gene is TRBJ2-5, the V gene TRBV6-5, with D unresolved. CDR3 length equals 14 residues. The V and J ends lost 4 bases and 0 bases respectively, with 9 bases between them. Germline CDR1 and CDR2: MNHEY and SVGAGI. In nucleotides, the CDR3 is TGTGCCAGCAGTTGGCGGCAGAACCAAGAGACCCAGTACTTC. It yields the protein CASSWRQNQETQYF.

The CDR3 is CASSRGGSGSTSYNEQFF. The CDR3 DNA sequence: TGCGCCAGCAGCCGAGGCGGTAGCGGGAGCACCTCCTACAATGAGCAGTTCTTC. The V gene is TRBV4-1, the J gene TRBJ2-1; 9 bases are a match to TRBD2. Trimming removed 4 bases from V and 0 bases from J; junction bases left unmatched: 10. Germline V CDR1 and CDR2: MGHRA, YSYEKL. This CDR3 comprises 18 residues.

The chain combines TRBV16 with TRBJ1-3; D unresolved. The ends were cut back, 4 bases at V and 1 base at J, with 11 bases in the middle. There are 15 residues in the CDR3. The V gene's germline CDR1 is KGHSY and CDR2 FQNENV. The CDR3 sequence is CASSLQVRSGNTIYF. The CDR3 nucleotides are TGTGCCAGCAGCCTTCAGGTTAGGTCTGGAAACACCATATATTTT.

This chain uses TRBV2 with TRBJ2-4; TRBD1 matches at 9 bases. There are 15 residues in the CDR3. The V gene's germline CDR1 is SNHLY and CDR2 FYNNEI. J lost 6 bases, V lost 5 bases, and 8 bases had no gene match. The CDR3 bases are TGTGCCAGCAGTCAGGACAGGGGTGGGGGAAACATTCAGTACTTC. Its translation: CASSQDRGGGNIQYF.

The chain employs TRBV18 and TRBJ2-1; perhaps TRBD2 as D (6 bases). The CDR3 is 16 amino acids. V lost 3 bases and J lost 12, with 24 bases in between. CDR1 is KGHSH and CDR2 is LQKENI in the germline V gene. The CDR3 bases are TGTGCCAGCTCACCCGGGTGGGCTAGCGCCCTCCCCGGGCAGTTCTTC. This gives the protein CASSPGWASALPGQFF.

The gene calls are TRBV12-3 or TRBV12-4 and TRBJ1-5; D is uncertain. This CDR3 region has 13 residues. The V gene lost 1 base and the J gene lost 5 bases, with 6 bases spanning the gap. The CDR3 sequence: CASSLGEDQPQHF. For the CDR3, the DNA is TGTGCCAGCAGTTTAGGGGAGGATCAGCCCCAGCATTTT.

This clone was seen a single time. V gene TRBV10-3 combines with J gene TRBJ2-1; TRBD1 is a possible D gene (6 bases). Between the trimmed V and J ends, which lost 3 bases and 0 bases, there was a span of 12 bases. The germline V gene has CDR1 ENHRY and CDR2 SYGVKD. This CDR3 contains 16 residues. The CDR3 sequence: CAISDQGRSSYNEQFF. The CDR3, as DNA: TGTGCCATCAGTGACCAGGGGCGTAGCTCCTACAATGAGCAGTTCTTC.